The 24 T cell receptor beta chains given below trace back to one sample, sequenced in a study of T cell responses to AZD1222 COVID-19 vaccine. Here immunoSEQ multiplex PCR was the method, and the copy in TCRdb shows in-frame clones only, minus some. The data show 120,000 or so clones, roughly 84% seen once. The sequenced sample was peripheral blood, obtained on day 0 of AZD1222 vaccination. These receptors came from an adult in good health.

The chain is built from TRBV2 and TRBJ2-7, with 8 bases fitting TRBD1. V was pared by 0 bases and J by 3 bases, with 7 bases of the junction left unmatched. The CDR3 is 16 residues long. Germline CDR1 reads SNHLY; CDR2 reads FYNNEI. The CDR3 DNA sequence: TGTGCCAGCAGTGAAGCTGTGGGGACAGGTTTCTACGAGCAGTACTTC. It specifies CASSEAVGTGFYEQYF.

The J gene is TRBJ2-3, the V gene TRBV28; 13 bases line up with TRBD2. V lost 4 bases and J lost 2; bases outside the gene matches: 6. This CDR3 is built from 17 residues. Germline-derived CDR1 and CDR2 are MDHEN and SYDVKM. The CDR3 sequence: CASSSRTSGGNTDTQYF. CDR3 DNA sequence: TGTGCCAGCAGTTCCCGGACTAGCGGGGGCAACACAGATACGCAGTATTTT.

CDR3: CASGFVPSEHYEQYF. DNA of the CDR3: TGTGCTAGTGGTTTCGTTCCTAGCGAGCACTACGAGCAGTACTTC. The chain joins TRBV12-5 to TRBJ2-7; D might be TRBD2 (6 bases). Germline V gene lookup returns CDR1 LGHNT and CDR2 FRNRAP. V was shortened by 3 bases and J by 3 bases, with 15 bases between the two germline ends. This CDR3 has 15 residues.

J is TRBJ1-5 and V is TRBV7-9; D perhaps matches TRBD1 (5 bases). This CDR3 has 15 amino acids. The germline V gene has CDR1 SEHNR and CDR2 FQNEAQ (reference sequence). The V gene lost 5 bases and the J gene lost 4 bases, with 15 bases spanning the gap. The CDR3: CASSLNGQGNQPQHF. As DNA, the CDR3 is TGTGCCAGCAGCCTGAACGGGCAGGGAAATCAGCCCCAGCATTTT.

This rearrangement joins TRBV4-3 to TRBJ2-3; D remains unclear. The CDR3 consists of 14 residues. Trimming stripped 0 bases from V and 6 bases from J, with 10 bases between. Germline V gene data show CDR1 as LGHNA and CDR2 as YSLEER. The CDR3 region has the DNA TGCGCCAGCAGCCAAGAGGAATCGGCTGATACGCAGTATTTT. Translating it yields CASSQEESADTQYF.

This clone was seen only a few times. The genes are TRBV12-5 and TRBJ1-5, with a weak D call TRBD1 (6 bases). The germline V gene has CDR1 LGHNT and CDR2 FRNRAP. The CDR3 runs to 16 residues. The germline V and J ends were trimmed by 2 bases and 4 bases, with 15 bases remaining between them. For the CDR3, the DNA is TGTGCTAGTGGTTTGCAGGGGTCGACTAGAAATCAGCCCCAGCATTTT. It encodes CASGLQGSTRNQPQHF.

The chain employs TRBV5-4 and TRBJ2-1; D uncertain. Germline lookup yields CDR1 SGHNT and CDR2 YYREEE (reference sequence). CDR3 size: 14 residues. Trimming removed 4 bases at V and 9 bases at J, with 17 bases between. The CDR3 nucleotides read TGTGCCAGCAGCCCCGGATTGGATCCCGGTGAGCAGTTCTTC. It translates to CASSPGLDPGEQFF.

This clone came up once. The rearrangement joins TRBV10-1 to TRBJ2-1; 8 positions agree with TRBD2. The V and J ends lost 2 bases and 7 bases, in that order; junction bases with no gene match: 7. The CDR3 is made up of 15 amino acids. The V gene's germline CDR1 is WNHNN and CDR2 SYGVQD (reference sequence). The CDR3 here is CASSETGGKGNEQFF. In DNA form, the CDR3 reads TGCGCCAGCAGTGAGACGGGGGGGAAGGGGAATGAGCAGTTCTTC.

This chain joins TRBV30 and TRBJ2-3; a weak D match, TRBD1 (5 bases). Germline V CDR1 and CDR2: GTSNPN, SVGIG (reference sequence). V lost 4 bases and J lost 7, with 9 bases in between. The CDR3 is 11 amino acids. The DNA of the CDR3 is TGTGCCTGGATTGGGGCCTATACGCAGTATTTT. Residues: CAWIGAYTQYF. Complete variable domain (other parts from reference TRBV30 and TRBJ2-3): SQTIHQWPATLVQPVGSPLSLECTVEGTSNPNLYWYRQAAGRGLQLLFYSVGIGQISSEVPQNLSASRPQDRQFILSSKKLLLSDSGFYLCAWIGAYTQYFGPGTRLTVL.

The chain couples TRBV4-1 to TRBJ2-1, with unresolved D. The germline V gene encodes CDR1 MGHRA and CDR2 YSYEKL. CDR3 length: 14 residues. V lost 6 bases and J lost 6, with 15 bases in between. CDR3 sequence: CASRSTSGSNEQFF. CDR3 coding DNA: TGCGCCAGCAGGTCTACTTCAGGATCCAATGAGCAGTTCTTC.

The genes are TRBV6-6 and TRBJ2-7; 7 nucleotides match TRBD2. V was clipped by 5 bases and J by 2 bases; unmatched bases: 9. CDR1 is MNHNY, CDR2 SVGAGI, per germline (reference sequence). The CDR3 is 15 residues long. The CDR3 reads CASSEREGGTYEQYF. The CDR3 coding sequence is TGTGCCAGCAGTGAGAGGGAGGGAGGCACCTACGAGCAGTACTTC.

This chain connects TRBV6-1 to TRBJ1-3; perhaps TRBD1 as D (6 bases). The length of the CDR3 is 16 residues. V lost 2 bases and J 6 bases, leaving 17 bases between the germline ends. CDR1 MNHNS and CDR2 SASEGT come from the germline V gene. The CDR3 region is CASSETLGGGINTIYF. The CDR3 bases are TGTGCCAGCAGTGAAACCCTAGGAGGGGGTATAAACACCATATATTTT.

The rearrangement uses TRBV29-1 and TRBJ1-2; D may be TRBD1 (5 bases). CDR3 length: 14 amino acids. V lost 5 bases and J 7 bases, leaving 20 bases between the germline ends. From germline, CDR1 is SQVTM and CDR2 ANQGSEA. The CDR3 DNA is TGCAGCGTTTACTCAGGGACTTATTCGCGTGGCTACACCTTC. This translates into CSVYSGTYSRGYTF.

The chain has TRBV19 and TRBJ1-1; no firm D call. The CDR3 sequence is 12 residues long. The germline V gene has CDR1 LNHDA and CDR2 SQIVND (reference sequence). The germline V and J ends were trimmed by 6 bases and 6 bases, with 11 bases remaining between them. Here the CDR3 reads CASSPTFAEAFF. The CDR3 region has the DNA TGTGCCAGTAGCCCGACTTTCGCTGAAGCTTTCTTT.

This clone has only one observation. The chain is built from TRBV18 and TRBJ1-5; 7 bases are shared with TRBD1. CDR1 and CDR2 (germline): KGHSH, LQKENI. The CDR3 runs 14 residues. Trimming cost V 3 bases and J 2 bases; bases outside gene matches: 1. The CDR3 nucleotides read TGTGCCAGCTCACCCGGACAGGGCAATCAGCCCCAGCATTTT. Translation: CASSPGQGNQPQHF.

This chain joins TRBV20-1 and TRBJ2-5; 7 bases agree with TRBD1. The germline gives CDR1 DFQATT, CDR2 SNEGSKA (reference sequence). The V segment lost 5 bases and the J segment 7 bases; nucleotides outside the gene matches: 4. This CDR3 has 11 amino acids. The CDR3 DNA sequence: TGCAGTGCTTACAGGGGCCGGACCCAGTACTTC. This codes for CSAYRGRTQYF.

In its sample, this clone was seen a few times. This chain joins TRBV5-4 and TRBJ2-7; 7 nucleotides align to TRBD2. The CDR3 extends over 14 amino acids. Looked up from germline, CDR1 is SGHNT and CDR2 is YYREEE (reference sequence). Losses at the gene ends were 6 bases for V and 6 bases for J; bases not matched to a gene: 12. The CDR3 DNA follows: TGTGCCAGCAACCAAGCGGGGATCTCGGGCGAGCAGTACTTC. This encodes CASNQAGISGEQYF.

The V and J genes are TRBV2 and TRBJ1-5, with D possibly TRBD1 on 6 matching bases. The CDR3 runs 16 residues. Germline CDR1 is SNHLY and CDR2 is FYNNEI. Trimming cost V 2 bases and J 4 bases, with 15 bases left between them. CDR3 DNA: TGTGCCAGCAGTGAATTAACAGGGCAGGGTAATCAGCCCCAGCATTTT. Encoded protein: CASSELTGQGNQPQHF. Filled out from reference TRBV2 and TRBJ1-5, the complete variable domain reads EPEVTQTPSHQVTQMGQEVILRCVPISNHLYFYWYRQILGQKVEFLVSFYNNEISEKSEIFDDQFSVERPDGSNFTLKIRSTKLEDSAMYFCASSELTGQGNQPQHFGDGTRLSIL.

This clone showed up just a few times. The chain employs TRBV2 and TRBJ1-4; no clear D gene. V lost 5 bases and J lost 4, with 11 bases in between. The germline V gene encodes CDR1 SNHLY and CDR2 FYNNEI. The CDR3 is 14 amino acids. CDR3 region: CASSLGVNNEKLFF. In DNA, the CDR3 is TGTGCCAGCAGTCTTGGGGTCAATAATGAAAAACTGTTTTTT.

This chain links TRBV10-2 with TRBJ2-3; 8 bases map to TRBD2. The CDR3 length is 15 residues. J was trimmed by 2 bases and V by 9 bases; bases with no gene match: 10. Germline V gene lookup returns CDR1 WSHSY and CDR2 SAAADI. In DNA, the CDR3 is TGCGCCAGTGCCCCTCGGCGGGGGGTCACAGATACGCAGTATTTT. This encodes CASAPRRGVTDTQYF.

The chain couples TRBV10-3 to TRBJ2-3, with 9 nucleotides matching TRBD2. Germline V gene data show CDR1 as ENHRY and CDR2 as SYGVKD. There are 13 residues in the CDR3. Unmatched junction bases numbered 6, after V lost 9 bases and J lost 5 bases. The CDR3 spells CAIRGGAGDTQYF. The CDR3 DNA is TGTGCCATTCGCGGGGGGGCGGGAGATACGCAGTATTTT.

There are a few counts of this clone. The chain is built from TRBV5-4 and TRBJ1-3; D gene uncertain. The CDR3 is 16 residues long. Trimming stripped 4 bases from V and 2 bases from J, with 16 bases between. The germline gives CDR1 SGHNT, CDR2 YYREEE (reference sequence). CDR3 residues: CASSPNSMVPGNTIYF. The CDR3 nucleotides are TGTGCCAGCAGCCCCAATTCCATGGTTCCTGGAAACACCATATATTTT. Combining the CDR3 with reference TRBV5-4 and TRBJ1-3 gives the whole variable domain ETGVTQSPTHLIKTRGQQVTLRCSSQSGHNTVSWYQQALGQGPQFIFQYYREEENGRGNFPPRFSGLQFPNYSSELNVNALELDDSALYLCASSPNSMVPGNTIYFGEGSWLTVV.

In this sample, this clone turned up a few times. This chain uses TRBV4-2 with TRBJ2-1, with 12 bases aligning to TRBD2. CDR3 length: 15 amino acids. V gave up 2 bases and J gave up 9 bases; unmatched junction bases: 5. CDR1 LGHNA and CDR2 YNFKEQ come from the germline V gene. The DNA for the CDR3 is TGTGCCAGCAGCCAATTACTAGCGGGGGGAGGTGAGCAGTTCTTC. Amino acid sequence: CASSQLLAGGGEQFF.

This clone has only one observation. The rearrangement joins TRBV19 to TRBJ2-2; a weak D match, TRBD1 (6 bases). The CDR3 consists of 14 residues. V shed 1 base and J shed 6 bases, with 9 bases lying between them. CDR1 is LNHDA, CDR2 SQIVND, per germline (reference sequence). CDR3 DNA sequence: TGTGCCAGTAGTATAGGTCGACAGGCCGGGGAGCTGTTTTTT. Amino acid sequence: CASSIGRQAGELFF.